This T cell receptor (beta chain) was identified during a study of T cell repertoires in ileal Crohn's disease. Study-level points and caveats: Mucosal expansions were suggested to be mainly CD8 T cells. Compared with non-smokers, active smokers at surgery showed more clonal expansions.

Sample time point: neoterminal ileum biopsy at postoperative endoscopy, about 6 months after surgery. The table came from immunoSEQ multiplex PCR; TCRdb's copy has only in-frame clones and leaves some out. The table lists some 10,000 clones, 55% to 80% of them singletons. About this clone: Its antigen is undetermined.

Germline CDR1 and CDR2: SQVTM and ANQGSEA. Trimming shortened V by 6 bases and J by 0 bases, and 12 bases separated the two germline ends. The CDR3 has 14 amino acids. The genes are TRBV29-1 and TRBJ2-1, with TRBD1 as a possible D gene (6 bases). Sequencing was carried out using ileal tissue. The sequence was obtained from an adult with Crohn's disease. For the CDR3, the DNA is TGCAGCGTCTGGATCAGGGGCTCCTACAATGAGCAGTTCTTC. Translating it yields CSVWIRGSYNEQFF.